These 32 T cell receptor beta chains share one sample of origin, sequenced in a study of cytomegalovirus exposure and HLA in healthy donors. Repertoires were generated with immunoSEQ multiplex PCR, while TCRdb's copy carries only in-frame clones and drops some. The sample holds around 150,000 clones, about 89% seen once. Sequenced sample: PBMCs. The receptors were gathered from a woman younger than 35 in good health and CMV-seropositive.

The CDR3 here is CASSVLTDAGNEQYF. The CDR3 DNA reads TGTGCCAGCAGCGTACTGACGGACGCGGGTAACGAGCAGTACTTC. The chain links TRBV5-6 to TRBJ2-7; weak D call: TRBD2 (5 bases). The CDR3 length is 15 residues. Germline V gives CDR1 SGHDT, CDR2 YYEEEE. V gave up 4 bases and J gave up 5 bases, with 19 bases separating them.

The V and J genes are TRBV5-1 and TRBJ2-3, with 8 bases fitting TRBD2. Looked up from germline, CDR1 is SGHRS and CDR2 is YFSETQ. V was pared by 4 bases and J by 0 bases, with 4 bases of the junction left unmatched. The CDR3 runs to 15 residues. CDR3 sequence: CASSHGTRSTDTQYF. DNA of the CDR3: TGCGCCAGCAGCCATGGGACTAGGAGCACAGATACGCAGTATTTT.

A single count supports this clone. The rearrangement links TRBV7-2 to TRBJ2-6; D may be TRBD2 (6 bases). V shed 6 bases and J shed 1 base, with 16 bases lying between them. The CDR3 sequence is 17 residues long. Germline CDR1 is SGHTA and CDR2 is FQGNSA. The CDR3 protein is CASRLDGGGSGANVLTF. CDR3 DNA: TGTGCCAGCAGACTAGATGGTGGAGGGTCTGGGGCCAACGTCCTGACTTTC.

This sequence joins TRBV28 and TRBJ2-2, with D possibly being TRBD1 (5 bases). Germline CDR1 reads MDHEN; CDR2 reads SYDVKM. CDR3 length: 16 residues. Trimming cost V 5 bases and J 1 base, with 14 bases left between them. The CDR3 loop is CASSPRQIMNTGELFF. CDR3 DNA sequence: TGTGCCAGCAGTCCTCGACAGATTATGAACACCGGGGAGCTGTTTTTT.

This clone was found once. V and J are TRBV7-3 and TRBJ2-3, with 10 bases matching TRBD2. The J segment lost 3 bases and the V segment lost 3 bases, leaving 3 bases of the junction unmatched. The CDR3 is 15 amino acids. The germline V gene has CDR1 SGHTA and CDR2 FQGTGA. CDR3 sequence: CASSFTSGKTDTQYF. CDR3 in DNA: TGTGCCAGCAGCTTCACTAGCGGGAAAACAGATACGCAGTATTTT.

V usage is TRBV15 and J usage is TRBJ2-7; D might be TRBD1 (7 bases). Germline lookup yields CDR1 LNHNV and CDR2 YYDKDF (reference sequence). V was pared by 4 bases and J by 2 bases, with 18 bases between. The CDR3 runs 16 residues. CDR3 amino acids: CATSKPSGGSPYEQYF. In DNA, the CDR3 is TGTGCCACCAGCAAACCCTCAGGGGGGTCCCCCTACGAGCAGTACTTC.

The chain joins TRBV5-1 to TRBJ1-3; tentative D call: TRBD1 (6 bases). Looked up from germline, CDR1 is SGHRS and CDR2 is YFSETQ. The CDR3 totals 15 residues. Trimming stripped 0 bases from V and 2 bases from J, with 9 bases between. CDR3 in DNA: TGCGCCAGCAGCTTGGCGGCAGGGGCTGGAAACACCATATATTTT. Translated, it gives CASSLAAGAGNTIYF.

The rearrangement uses TRBV28 and TRBJ2-7; TRBD1 might be the D (6 bases). This CDR3 contains 15 residues. V dropped 1 base and J dropped 0 bases, with 10 bases sitting between them. CDR1 and CDR2 (germline): MDHEN, SYDVKM. The CDR3 is CASSLSATGSYEQYF. In DNA, the CDR3 is TGTGCCAGCAGTTTATCAGCGACAGGCTCCTACGAGCAGTACTTC.

V and J are TRBV18 and TRBJ1-2; 8 bases are a match to TRBD1. The germline V gene has CDR1 KGHSH and CDR2 LQKENI. Germline trimming cut 2 bases from V and 2 bases from J; bases unmatched to any gene: 1. CDR3 length: 14 amino acids. The CDR3 here is CASSPGTGNYGYTF. Here the CDR3 DNA reads TGTGCCAGCTCACCAGGGACAGGAAACTATGGCTACACCTTC.

The chain carries TRBV6-5 and TRBJ2-7; D is perhaps TRBD1 (6 bases). This CDR3 region has 12 residues. The germline V gene encodes CDR1 MNHEY and CDR2 SVGAGI. V gave up 4 bases and J gave up 5 bases, with 9 bases separating them. Here the CDR3 reads CASSFYRDEQYF. CDR3 coding DNA: TGTGCCAGCAGTTTTTACAGGGACGAGCAGTACTTC.

This chain joins TRBV7-2 and TRBJ2-7; 8 bases are shared with TRBD2. The CDR3 extends over 14 amino acids. V gave up 4 bases and J gave up 0 bases; unmatched junction bases: 2. Germline-derived CDR1 and CDR2 are SGHTA and FQGNSA. This CDR3 is CASSSGLVSYEQYF. DNA of the CDR3: TGTGCCAGCAGCTCGGGACTAGTCTCCTACGAGCAGTACTTC. Supplemented by reference TRBV7-2 and TRBJ2-7, the full variable domain reads GAGVSQSPSNKVTEKGKDVELRCDPISGHTALYWYRQSLGQGLEFLIYFQGNSAPDKSGLPSDRFSAERTGGSVSTLTIQRTQQEDSAVYLCASSSGLVSYEQYFGPGTRLTVT.

This chain uses TRBV15 with TRBJ1-2, with D uncertain. The germline V gene encodes CDR1 LNHNV and CDR2 YYDKDF (reference sequence). The CDR3 covers 13 residues. Trimming stripped 3 bases from V and 8 bases from J, with 13 bases between. The CDR3 reads CATSSDKLTGYTF. CDR3 coding DNA: TGTGCCACCAGCAGTGACAAGCTAACGGGCTACACCTTC.

V and J are TRBV5-1 and TRBJ2-5, with D hard to call. The CDR3 totals 15 residues. With 0 bases removed from V and 4 bases from J, the gap between germline ends came to 13 bases. CDR1 and CDR2 from the germline V gene are SGHRS and YFSETQ. CDR3 nucleotide sequence: TGCGCCAGCAGCTTGGTCGCGGCCACCGTAGAGACCCAGTACTTC. It translates to CASSLVAATVETQYF.

The J gene is TRBJ2-5, the V gene TRBV14; D is unclear. V lost 2 bases and J lost 2, with 15 bases in between. CDR1 and CDR2 from the germline V gene are SGHDN and FVKESK. The CDR3 runs to 16 residues. CDR3 DNA sequence: TGTGCCAGCAGCCAATATGTGGGCCCTCCGCAAGAGACCCAGTACTTC. It translates to CASSQYVGPPQETQYF.

The chain combines TRBV27 with TRBJ1-1; D unclear. Germline CDR1 and CDR2: MNHEY and SMNVEV (reference sequence). Trimming took 7 bases from V and 4 from J, leaving 13 bases between them. The CDR3 covers 13 residues. The CDR3 DNA follows: TGTGCCAGCAAGATAGGAGCTACCACTGAAGCTTTCTTT. It specifies CASKIGATTEAFF.

The chain employs TRBV7-9 and TRBJ2-7; 8 nucleotides match TRBD2. CDR1 is SEHNR, CDR2 FQNEAQ, per germline (reference sequence). V dropped 3 bases and J dropped 6; count of bases not matched to a gene: 7. The CDR3 has 14 amino acids. The CDR3 sequence is CASSFRSGVGEQYF. The CDR3, as DNA: TGTGCCAGCAGCTTTCGTAGCGGGGTGGGCGAGCAGTACTTC. Drawing the rest from reference TRBV7-9 and TRBJ2-7, the complete variable domain is DTGVSQNPRHKITKRGQNVTFRCDPISEHNRLYWYRQTLGQGPEFLTYFQNEAQLEKSRLLSDRFSAERPKGSFSTLEIQRTEQGDSAMYLCASSFRSGVGEQYFGPGTRLTVT.

The genes are TRBV4-1 and TRBJ2-1; 7 bases match TRBD2. The J segment lost 8 bases and the V segment lost 0 bases, leaving 13 bases of the junction unmatched. Germline values: CDR1 MGHRA, CDR2 YSYEKL. CDR3 length equals 17 residues. The CDR3 DNA reads TGCGCCAGCAGCCAAGAGGTTGTGGGCGGGGGTAGGGATGAGCAGTTCTTC. Translation: CASSQEVVGGGRDEQFF.

The chain links TRBV5-4 to TRBJ2-5; 12 bases are a match to TRBD2. Losses at the gene ends were 0 bases for V and 5 bases for J; bases not matched to a gene: 8. This CDR3 region has 17 residues. The V gene's germline CDR1 is SGHNT and CDR2 YYREEE (reference sequence). The CDR3 DNA sequence: TGTGCCAGCAGCTTGGGGAGACTAGCGGGGGACCGGGAGACCCAGTACTTC. This gives the protein CASSLGRLAGDRETQYF.

This rearrangement joins TRBV5-4 to TRBJ1-2; TRBD1 might be the D (6 bases). Germline V gene sequence: CDR1 SGHNT, CDR2 YYREEE (reference sequence). The V and J ends lost 0 bases and 3 bases respectively, with 6 bases between them. The CDR3 consists of 13 residues. The CDR3 nucleotides are TGTGCCAGCAGCTTGGACAGGGACTATGGCTACACCTTC. Encoded protein: CASSLDRDYGYTF.

This chain joins TRBV19 and TRBJ2-2, with TRBD1 matching over 10 bases. This CDR3 spans 16 amino acids. Germline loops: CDR1 LNHDA, CDR2 SQIVND (reference sequence). V lost 2 bases, J lost 1 base, and 1 base stayed unmatched. The CDR3 spells CASSIRTGGNTGELFF. In DNA form, the CDR3 reads TGTGCCAGTAGTATACGGACAGGGGGGAACACCGGGGAGCTGTTTTTT.

The CDR3 region has the DNA TGTGCCAGCAGCTTAGCCCTCCTCCTAGCGGACTGGAATGAGCAGTTCTTC. Translation gives CASSLALLLADWNEQFF. The chain joins TRBV7-8 to TRBJ2-1, with TRBD2 identical over 7 bases. The germline V gene has CDR1 SGHVS and CDR2 FQNEAQ. V shed 0 bases and J 7 bases; nucleotides not matched to a gene: 12. This CDR3 spans 17 amino acids.

The chain combines TRBV7-8 with TRBJ2-4, with D perhaps TRBD2 (5 bases). The germline CDR1 and CDR2 sequences are SGHVS and FQNEAQ. The V gene lost 1 base and the J gene lost 3 bases, with 13 bases spanning the gap. This CDR3 comprises 16 residues. The CDR3 DNA sequence: TGTGCCAGCAGCTTAGTCGGAACCGCGGGCAAAAACATTCAGTACTTC. This translates into CASSLVGTAGKNIQYF.

The chain joins TRBV2 to TRBJ2-5; tentatively, D is TRBD2 (7 bases). V lost 6 bases, J lost 4 bases, and 12 bases lay in between. The germline gives CDR1 SNHLY, CDR2 FYNNEI. The CDR3 length is 13 residues. CDR3 DNA: TGTGCCAGCAGCCTCGGGGGGCGAGAGACCCAGTACTTC. This sequence encodes CASSLGGRETQYF.

This clone was seen only once. V usage is TRBV5-1 and J usage is TRBJ1-2, with TRBD1 matching over 8 bases. Looked up from germline, CDR1 is SGHRS and CDR2 is YFSETQ. The CDR3 runs 16 residues. V dropped 0 bases and J dropped 4; count of bases not matched to a gene: 8. CDR3 sequence (DNA): TGCGCCAGCAGCTTGGTGTCGACAGGGGCTTTCTATGGCTACACCTTC. Its translation is CASSLVSTGAFYGYTF.

The rearrangement links TRBV2 to TRBJ2-7, with 10 nucleotides matching TRBD2. The length of the CDR3 is 15 residues. Germline CDR1 is SNHLY and CDR2 is FYNNEI. The ends lost 4 bases at V and 4 bases at J; junction bases unmatched: 7. The CDR3 DNA reads TGTGCCAGCAGTGTATTACTAGCGGGACATTACGAGCAGTACTTC. Translating it yields CASSVLLAGHYEQYF. Combining the CDR3 with reference TRBV2 and TRBJ2-7 gives the whole variable domain EPEVTQTPSHQVTQMGQEVILRCVPISNHLYFYWYRQILGQKVEFLVSFYNNEISEKSEIFDDQFSVERPDGSNFTLKIRSTKLEDSAMYFCASSVLLAGHYEQYFGPGTRLTVT.

The V and J genes are TRBV5-5 and TRBJ2-3; 9 bases are shared with TRBD2. This CDR3 contains 16 residues. Germline-derived CDR1 and CDR2 are SGHKS and YYEKEE (reference sequence). V lost 0 bases, J lost 7 bases, and 9 bases stayed unmatched. DNA of the CDR3: TGTGCCAGCAGCTTGGAGTTCCTAGCGGGGCAAAATACGCAGTATTTT. Its protein product is CASSLEFLAGQNTQYF.

The chain links TRBV13 to TRBJ2-7; 7 nucleotides line up with TRBD1. CDR3 length: 16 amino acids. Germline CDR1 reads PRHDT; CDR2 reads FYEKMQ (reference sequence). Unmatched junction bases numbered 16, after V lost 5 bases and J lost 6 bases. The CDR3 sequence: CASSPTADRDLVEQYF. The CDR3 region has the DNA TGTGCCAGCAGCCCCACCGCCGACAGGGATTTAGTCGAGCAGTACTTC.

The chain links TRBV4-3 to TRBJ2-5; a possible D gene is TRBD2 (5 bases). V lost 0 bases to trimming and J lost 4 bases, with 9 bases between them. Germline CDR1 and CDR2: LGHNA and YSLEER. The CDR3 contains 14 residues. CDR3 in DNA: TGCGCCAGCAGCCAAGATTGGGCGGGAGAGACCCAGTACTTC. Its protein product is CASSQDWAGETQYF.

The chain uses TRBV6-5 and TRBJ2-7; D is unclear. Trimming left V 4 bases short and J 11 bases short, with 12 bases between. The germline V gene has CDR1 MNHEY and CDR2 SVGAGI. This CDR3 has 11 amino acids. The CDR3 nucleotides read TGTGCCAGCAGTTTGACCGGTCGGGAGTACTTC. Its protein product is CASSLTGREYF.

This clone has only one observation. The rearrangement joins TRBV28 to TRBJ2-7, with TRBD2 matching over 10 bases. The CDR3 covers 15 residues. The V gene end was trimmed by 6 bases and the J gene end by 1 base; junction bases not matched to a gene: 6. In germline, CDR1 is MDHEN, CDR2 SYDVKM. The CDR3 DNA reads TGTGCCAGCAGGCAAGCGGGAGGGAGGTCCTACGAGCAGTACTTC. Protein sequence: CASRQAGGRSYEQYF. The entire variable domain, with the rest obtained from reference TRBV28 and TRBJ2-7, is as follows: DVKVTQSSRYLVKRTGEKVFLECVQDMDHENMFWYRQDPGLGLRLIYFSYDVKMKEKGDIPEGYSVSREKKERFSLILESASTNQTSMYLCASRQAGGRSYEQYFGPGTRLTVT.

The chain joins TRBV7-9 to TRBJ2-1; D gene uncertain. This CDR3 region has 16 residues. The V end was cut by 1 base, the J end by 0 bases, with 10 bases between. The germline CDR1 and CDR2 sequences are SEHNR and FQNEAQ (reference sequence). CDR3 sequence: CASSLGVSSSYNEQFF. The CDR3 DNA reads as TGTGCCAGCAGCTTAGGGGTCTCTAGCTCCTACAATGAGCAGTTCTTC.

This chain uses TRBV11-3 with TRBJ1-1, with D perhaps matching TRBD1 (6 bases). Trimming took off 5 bases at V and 2 bases at J, with 12 bases between the two ends. Germline CDR1 is SGHNT and CDR2 is YENEEA. CDR3 length equals 14 residues. The DNA for the CDR3 is TGTGCCAGCAGCACTTCAGGGGCCAACACTGAAGCTTTCTTT. It codes for CASSTSGANTEAFF.